This T cell receptor beta chain comes out of a study of shared clonotypes between healthy human individuals. Note on this clone: Its target is not known.

The authors ran the assay at deep level. Assay: immunoSEQ multiplex PCR; the TCRdb copy retains only in-frame clones and omits some. Of about 490,000 clones in the sample, 60% to 85% were seen once. Findings and limits, study-wide: Represented diversity (both genetic and exposure-history) was limited by the small number of donors. Blood was the only sampled material, and tissue repertoires likely differ.

Germline CDR1 reads LNHDA; CDR2 reads SQIVND (reference sequence). V lost 3 bases and J lost 4, with 12 bases in between. This CDR3 comprises 14 residues. Each sample came from a Caucasian adult donor living in Nashville, Tennessee. The rearrangement links TRBV19 to TRBJ1-2, with a weak D call TRBD1 (5 bases). The clonotype comes from a woman aged 40 to 55 in good health. Some clones in this sample may be carry-over from other donors' samples. The material sequenced was PBMCs. In DNA form, the CDR3 reads TGTGCCAGTAGTATTGGGGCCTTAGCCTATGGCTACACCTTC. This sequence encodes CASSIGALAYGYTF.